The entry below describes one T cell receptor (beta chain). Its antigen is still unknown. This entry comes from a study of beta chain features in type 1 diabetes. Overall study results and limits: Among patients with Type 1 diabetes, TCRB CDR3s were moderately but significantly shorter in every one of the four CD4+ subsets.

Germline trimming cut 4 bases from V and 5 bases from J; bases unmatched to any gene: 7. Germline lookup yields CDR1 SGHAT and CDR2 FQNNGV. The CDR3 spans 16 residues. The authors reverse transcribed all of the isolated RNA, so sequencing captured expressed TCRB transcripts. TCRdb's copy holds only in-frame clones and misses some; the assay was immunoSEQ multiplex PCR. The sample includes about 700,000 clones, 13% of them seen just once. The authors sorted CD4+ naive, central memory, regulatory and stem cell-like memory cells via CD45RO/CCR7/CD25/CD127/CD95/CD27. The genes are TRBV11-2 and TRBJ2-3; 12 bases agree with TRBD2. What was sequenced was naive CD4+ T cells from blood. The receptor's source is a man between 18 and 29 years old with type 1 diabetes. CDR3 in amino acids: CASSSSSGGARDTQYF. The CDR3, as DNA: TGTGCCAGCAGCTCCTCTAGCGGGGGGGCAAGAGATACGCAGTATTTT.